The clone carrying this TCR beta chain was counted between two and nine times. This sample is drawn from a study of blood T cells in healthy people across ages. Per the germline V gene, CDR1 is SGHTA and CDR2 is FQGTGA. Trimming removed 4 bases from V and 6 bases from J; junction bases left unmatched: 3. The CDR3 is made up of 14 amino acids. For the second PCR, which ran for 7 to 11 cycles, a sample-barcoded 5' primer and a J-beta primer mix were used. A template-switch adaptor containing 12 random nucleotides labeled each cDNA molecule. TCRdb used MiXCR to reprocess the 5' RACE reads, holding one entry per CDR3 protein. The table shows hundreds of thousands of distinct CDR3 sequences, with 40% to 55% occurring only once.

The sequence was obtained from a man at least 80 years old in good health. The gene calls are TRBV7-3 and TRBJ2-7; 13 nucleotides agree with TRBD2. The sequenced material came from blood. CDR3 residues: CASSSGLAGAEQYF. Written as DNA, the CDR3 is TGTGCCAGCAGCTCCGGACTAGCGGGAGCCGAGCAGTACTTC.